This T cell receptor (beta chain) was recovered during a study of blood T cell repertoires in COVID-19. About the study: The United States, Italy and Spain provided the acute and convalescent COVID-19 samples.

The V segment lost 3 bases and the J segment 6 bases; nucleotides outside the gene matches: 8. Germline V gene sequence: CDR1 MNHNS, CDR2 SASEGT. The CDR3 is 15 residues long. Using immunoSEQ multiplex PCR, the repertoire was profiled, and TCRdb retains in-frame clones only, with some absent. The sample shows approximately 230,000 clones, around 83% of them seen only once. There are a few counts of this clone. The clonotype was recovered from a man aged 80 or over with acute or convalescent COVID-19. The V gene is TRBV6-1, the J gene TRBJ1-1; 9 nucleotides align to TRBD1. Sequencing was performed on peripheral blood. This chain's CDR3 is CASSEPGQGVAEAFF. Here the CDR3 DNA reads TGTGCCAGCAGTGAGCCGGGACAGGGAGTCGCTGAAGCTTTCTTT.